The 14 T cell receptor beta chains below were found in one sample sequenced in a study of PD-L1 blockade in urothelial cancer (dated by TCRdb to the late 2010s). Library generation was performed with the immunoSEQ multiplex PCR assay. TCRdb mirrors the immuneACCESS table, restricted to in-frame sequences. Some clones are absent from its copies; in checked studies, under half trace to an unresolved V gene, and the reason for the others is unknown. In all, the sample holds 90,000 to 100,000 clones, and around 87% of those were seen once. Clones ranked in the top ten supply around 1.5% of the sample. The time point label, as the study defines it: pretreatment peripheral blood. The sample was PBMCs, taken around atezolizumab (anti-PD-L1) treatment. These receptors were collected from a man aged 55-75 years with urothelial cancer.

The V call is TRBV30, the J call TRBJ2-5; D uncertain. V was shortened by 0 bases and J by 4 bases, with 9 bases between the two germline ends. Germline V CDR1 and CDR2: GTSNPN, SVGIG (reference sequence). This CDR3 is 13 amino acids long. The CDR3 loop reads CAWSVALVETQYF. For the CDR3, the DNA is TGTGCCTGGAGTGTAGCCCTAGTAGAGACCCAGTACTTC.

The genes are TRBV4-1 and TRBJ2-7; TRBD2 is a possible D gene (5 bases). Germline V gene sequence: CDR1 MGHRA, CDR2 YSYEKL. The CDR3 runs 13 residues. V gave up 1 base and J gave up 6 bases, with 10 bases separating them. This CDR3 is CASSQARRTEQYF. In DNA form, the CDR3 reads TGCGCCAGCAGCCAAGCCCGGAGGACCGAGCAGTACTTC.

The rearrangement joins TRBV11-1 to TRBJ2-7, with 12 bases fitting TRBD2. V lost 1 base to trimming and J lost 9 bases; unmatched junction nucleotides: 7. CDR1 SGHAT and CDR2 FQDESV come from the germline V gene (reference sequence). This CDR3 has 15 residues. For the CDR3, the DNA is TGTGCCAGCAGCTTAGATTCTAGCGGGAGGGCCGTGCAGTACTTC. Amino acids: CASSLDSSGRAVQYF.

V usage is TRBV25-1 and J usage is TRBJ2-1; 10 nucleotides match TRBD2. CDR3 length: 15 amino acids. Germline CDR1 is MGHDK and CDR2 is SYGVNS. With 5 bases clipped from V and 5 bases from J, the junction kept 6 bases outside the gene matches. The DNA of the CDR3 is TGTGCCAGCAGTTCTCCGGGACTAGCGAACAATGAGCAGTTCTTC. Its protein product is CASSSPGLANNEQFF.

V is TRBV5-4 and J is TRBJ2-1; 12 bases fit TRBD2. Germline V CDR1 and CDR2: SGHNT, YYREEE (reference sequence). V lost 4 bases, J lost 2 bases, and 13 bases stayed unmatched. The CDR3 consists of 19 residues. The CDR3 region has the DNA TGTGCCAGCAGCCCTTCTAGCGGGGGGGCGGGGTTCGCCTACAATGAGCAGTTCTTC. It yields the protein CASSPSSGGAGFAYNEQFF.

This clone was observed a few times. This chain uses TRBV30 with TRBJ1-1, with D tentatively TRBD1 (5 bases). CDR1 and CDR2 (germline): GTSNPN, SVGIG (reference sequence). The CDR3 has 12 amino acids. The CDR3 region has the DNA TGTGGGGCAGGGCGTTTGAACACTGAAGCTTTCTTT. This sequence encodes CGAGRLNTEAFF.

V and J are TRBV7-2 and TRBJ2-5; a possible D gene is TRBD1 (5 bases). The CDR3 has 14 residues. V was trimmed by 5 bases and J by 4 bases, leaving 14 bases between them. Germline V gene data show CDR1 as SGHTA and CDR2 as FQGNSA. CDR3 protein: CASSPLGHLETQYF. The DNA for the CDR3 is TGTGCCAGCAGCCCCCTTGGACATCTAGAGACCCAGTACTTC.

The chain couples TRBV6-5 to TRBJ1-5; 10 nucleotides agree with TRBD1. V trimming: 5 bases; J trimming: 4 bases; junction bases outside the gene matches: 5. The CDR3 totals 15 residues. Per the germline V gene, CDR1 is MNHEY and CDR2 is SVGAGI. CDR3 residues: CASSPTGGSNQPQHF. The CDR3 DNA reads as TGTGCCAGCAGTCCGACAGGGGGCTCAAATCAGCCCCAGCATTTT.

The chain joins TRBV6-5 to TRBJ2-3, with D perhaps matching TRBD2 (6 bases). Germline V gene sequence: CDR1 MNHEY, CDR2 SVGAGI. There are 15 residues in the CDR3. V was shortened by 4 bases and J by 1 base, with 12 bases between the two germline ends. The CDR3 loop is CASSFRELRTDTQYF. In nucleotides, the CDR3 is TGTGCCAGCAGTTTCCGGGAGCTCCGCACAGATACGCAGTATTTT.

The chain has TRBV5-8 and TRBJ1-1; 10 bases are shared with TRBD1. Losses at the gene ends were 5 bases for V and 0 bases for J; bases not matched to a gene: 4. The CDR3 sequence is 15 residues long. The germline CDR1 and CDR2 sequences are SGHTS and YDEGEE. CDR3 sequence reads: CASRTGQGLNTEAFF. The DNA for the CDR3 is TGTGCCAGCAGAACGGGACAGGGGCTGAACACTGAAGCTTTCTTT.

The chain uses TRBV14 and TRBJ1-2; D not resolved. Trimming stripped 3 bases from V and 8 bases from J, with 10 bases between. Germline CDR1 is SGHDN and CDR2 is FVKESK. The CDR3 has 12 residues. CDR3 DNA sequence: TGTGCCAGCAGCCACCACCAGTCGGGCTACACCTTC. Its translation: CASSHHQSGYTF. The variable domain in full, completed from reference TRBV14 and TRBJ1-2, reads EAGVTQFPSHSVIEKGQTVTLRCDPISGHDNLYWYRRVMGKEIKFLLHFVKESKQDESGMPNNRFLAERTGGTYSTLKVQPAELEDSGVYFCASSHHQSGYTFGSGTRLTVV.

The V gene is TRBV29-1, the J gene TRBJ2-7; D might be TRBD2 (6 bases). The CDR3 covers 14 residues. Germline V gene data show CDR1 as SQVTM and CDR2 as ANQGSEA. The V gene lost 3 bases and the J gene lost 6 bases, with 18 bases spanning the gap. The CDR3 loop reads CSVEARLGAGEQYF. The CDR3 DNA reads TGCAGCGTTGAGGCAAGACTAGGGGCGGGCGAGCAGTACTTC.

The rearrangement joins TRBV7-3 to TRBJ2-5; possibly TRBD2 for D (6 bases). In germline, CDR1 is SGHTA, CDR2 FQGTGA. This CDR3 is 14 amino acids long. V lost 2 bases, J lost 5 bases, and 12 bases lay in between. Here the CDR3 reads CASSLGGVGETQYF. The CDR3 DNA sequence: TGTGCCAGCAGCTTAGGAGGGGTTGGTGAGACCCAGTACTTC. The full variable domain, rest sourced from reference TRBV7-3 and TRBJ2-5, is GAGVSQTPSNKVTEKGKYVELRCDPISGHTALYWYRQSLGQGPEFLIYFQGTGAADDSGLPNDRFFAVRPEGSVSTLKIQRTERGDSAVYLCASSLGGVGETQYFGPGTRLLVL.

This chain uses TRBV7-2 with TRBJ1-4; 7 bases fit TRBD1. The V gene end was trimmed by 3 bases and the J gene end by 7 bases; junction bases not matched to a gene: 8. The CDR3 sequence is 15 residues long. The germline gives CDR1 SGHTA, CDR2 FQGNSA. The CDR3 loop is CASSFLTGSAEKLFF. The CDR3 DNA follows: TGTGCCAGCAGCTTCCTGACAGGGTCCGCTGAAAAACTGTTTTTT.